Listed below are T cell receptor beta chains from one sample, sequenced in a study of control samples from healthy donors and cancer patients. Only in-frame clones appear in the TCRdb table, and some are missing; sequencing was by immunoSEQ multiplex PCR. Among 150,000 to 190,000 clones listed, 93% were seen once. The sample comprised blood. The receptors derive from a man aged 50-60 years in good health. Both conserved end residues are part of each CDR3. Each record gives: V gene, clone size, J gene, D gene, CDR3 DNA, CDR3 protein. A D gene is named only where the DNA matches it firmly. Clone sizes are given selectively: once, few, many, or a class where the clone is expanded.

V: TRBV11-3; size: once; J: TRBJ2-3; D: -; DNA: TGTGCCAGCAGCTTAGATGTTTCAGATACGCAGTATTTT; CDR3: CASSLDVSDTQYF
V: TRBV18; size: -; J: TRBJ2-7; D: -; DNA: TGTGCCAGCTCACCACCGGGCAGGGGCTACGAGCAGTACTTC; CDR3: CASSPPGRGYEQYF
V: TRBV5-6; size: -; J: TRBJ1-5; D: TRBD1; DNA: TGTGCCAGCAGCTGGCGACAGGGGAGATCGGGTCAGCCCCAGCATTTT; CDR3: CASSWRQGRSGQPQHF
V: TRBV6-5; size: -; J: TRBJ2-7; D: TRBD2; DNA: TGTGCCAGTCACCGTCGGGACTATCCTAGGGAGCAGTACTTC; CDR3: CASHRRDYPREQYF
V: TRBV24-1; size: once; J: TRBJ2-1; D: TRBD1; DNA: TGTGCCACCAGTGAACCGTACACAGGGGTTGAGCAGTTCTTC; CDR3: CATSEPYTGVEQFF
V: TRBV18; size: few; J: TRBJ1-4; D: -; DNA: TGTGCCAGCTCACCGTACAGTAAGAATGAAAAACTGTTTTTT; CDR3: CASSPYSKNEKLFF
V: TRBV4-1; size: -; J: TRBJ2-1; D: TRBD2; DNA: TGCGCCAGCAGCCAAGAGAGGTCTAGCGGGGGCCCGACGGATAATGAGCAGTTCTTC; CDR3: CASSQERSSGGPTDNEQFF
V: TRBV6-6; size: -; J: TRBJ1-1; D: -; DNA: TGTGCCAGCAGTTACCATGGCCCCGGCGACACTGAAGCTTTCTTT; CDR3: CASSYHGPGDTEAFF
V: TRBV9; size: -; J: TRBJ2-7; D: TRBD2; DNA: TGTGCCAGCAGCTACGGGACTAGCGTCTCCTACGAGCAGTACTTC; CDR3: CASSYGTSVSYEQYF
V: TRBV15; size: -; J: TRBJ1-5; D: -; DNA: TGTGCCACCAGCAGAGTAGAGGGATTACGGGGCAATCAGCCCCAGCATTTT; CDR3: CATSRVEGLRGNQPQHF
V: TRBV10-3; size: -; J: TRBJ1-4; D: -; DNA: TGTGCCATCAGTGACCTTGGGAAACTGTTTTTT; CDR3: CAISDLGKLFF
V: TRBV6-6; size: -; J: TRBJ1-3; D: -; DNA: TGTGCCAGCAGTTACTCGACTTCTGGAAACACCATATATTTT; CDR3: CASSYSTSGNTIYF
V: TRBV3-1/TRBV3-2; size: -; J: TRBJ1-4; D: -; DNA: TGTGCCAGCAGCCCCGGACAGAATGAAAAACTGTTTTTT; CDR3: CASSPGQNEKLFF
V: TRBV11-3; size: once; J: TRBJ2-1; D: TRBD2; DNA: TGTGCCAGCAGCTTAGATGGACCCCGGGGGGATGAGCAGTTCTTC; CDR3: CASSLDGPRGDEQFF
V: TRBV15; size: -; J: TRBJ1-1; D: TRBD1; DNA: TGTGCCACCAGCAGAGAACTCATCAGGGGGCTTTACACTGAAGCTTTCTTT; CDR3: CATSRELIRGLYTEAFF
V: TRBV6-1; size: -; J: TRBJ1-6; D: -; DNA: TGTGCCAGCAGTGAAGTTCGGGGGTTGAGTAATTCACCCCTCCACTTT; CDR3: CASSEVRGLSNSPLHF
V: TRBV6-6; size: -; J: TRBJ1-1; D: -; DNA: TGTGCCAGCATGAGGACGGCTAACACTGAAGCTTTCTTT; CDR3: CASMRTANTEAFF
V: TRBV15; size: -; J: TRBJ2-1; D: TRBD2; DNA: TGTGCCACCAGCGACGACATAGCGGGAAGGAATGAGCAGTTCTTC; CDR3: CATSDDIAGRNEQFF
V: TRBV19; size: -; J: TRBJ2-3; D: -; DNA: TGTGCCAGTAAACGGGACACAGATACGCAGTATTTT; CDR3: CASKRDTDTQYF
V: TRBV5-1; size: -; J: TRBJ2-3; D: -; DNA: TGCGCCAGCAGCTTGGAGGGTTCTGGCACAGATACGCAGTATTTT; CDR3: CASSLEGSGTDTQYF
V: TRBV6-5; size: -; J: TRBJ2-4; D: -; DNA: TGTGCCAGCGCTTTAGCCAAAAACATTCAGTACTTC; CDR3: CASALAKNIQYF
V: TRBV3-1/TRBV3-2; size: -; J: TRBJ2-7; D: -; DNA: TGTGCCAGCAGCCAAGCGGTGGGGGTCTACGAGCAGTACTTC; CDR3: CASSQAVGVYEQYF